The rows below give T cell receptor beta chains drawn from one sample of a study of radiation and T cells in renal cell carcinoma. Profiled with immunoSEQ multiplex PCR; TCRdb holds only in-frame clones, not every one. Of fewer than 90,000 clones in the sample, approximately 86% are singletons; the top ten hold more than 20%. The sequenced sample was blood, obtained from a patient whose treatment included radiotherapy and nephrectomy. The receptor source for this set is a woman in her fifties or sixties with renal cell carcinoma. Each CDR3 is given with its conserved first and last residue. A D gene is named only where the DNA matches it firmly. Rows may omit the clone size; those that give it use once, few, many or a size class.

j_gene | v_gene | d_gene | abundance | len | CDR3aa | CDR3nt
TRBJ1-5 | TRBV19 | NA | NA | 15 | CASMGSGGSNQPQHF | TGTGCCAGTATGGGGAGCGGGGGTAGCAATCAGCCCCAGCATTTT
TRBJ2-3 | TRBV13 | NA | few | 14 | CASSREGSTDTQYF | TGTGCCAGCAGCCGCGAAGGGTCCACAGATACGCAGTATTTT
TRBJ2-3 | TRBV19 | TRBD1 | NA | 14 | CASSITDRGNTQYF | TGTGCCAGTAGTATAACGGACAGGGGCAATACGCAGTATTTT
TRBJ2-1 | TRBV19 | TRBD2 | NA | 14 | CASSYSSGRNEQFF | TGTGCCAGTAGCTACTCTAGCGGGAGGAATGAGCAGTTCTTC
TRBJ2-1 | TRBV30 | NA | NA | 12 | CAWAGASNEQFF | TGTGCCTGGGCAGGGGCTAGCAATGAGCAGTTCTTC
TRBJ2-3 | TRBV10-1 | NA | few | 13 | CASSEQLTDTQYF | TGCGCCAGCAGTGAACAACTAACAGATACGCAGTATTTT
TRBJ1-6 | TRBV5-4 | TRBD1 | many | 16 | CASSQSTGTGDSPLHF | TGCGCCAGCAGCCAGAGTACCGGGACAGGGGATTCACCCCTCCACTTT
TRBJ1-2 | TRBV4-3 | NA | NA | 15 | CASSQDRSRNYGYTF | TGCGCCAGCAGCCAAGATCGTAGCAGGAACTATGGCTACACCTTC
TRBJ2-7 | TRBV7-2 | NA | NA | 15 | CASSLSSGSWYEQYF | TGTGCCAGCAGCTTATCTTCCGGGAGTTGGTACGAGCAGTACTTC
TRBJ1-1 | TRBV10-3 | TRBD1 | NA | 14 | CAIRTQGANTEAFF | TGTGCCATCAGAACACAGGGGGCAAACACTGAAGCTTTCTTT
TRBJ2-7 | TRBV7-7 | NA | NA | 13 | CASSFGANYEQYF | TGTGCCAGCAGCTTTGGGGCCAACTACGAGCAGTACTTC
TRBJ2-2 | TRBV19 | NA | once | 15 | CASSIWAGKVGELFF | TGTGCCAGTAGTATATGGGCAGGGAAGGTGGGGGAGCTGTTTTTT
TRBJ2-3 | TRBV7-6 | NA | once | 15 | CASSLGIESTDTQYF | TGTGCCAGCAGCTTAGGAATTGAGAGCACAGATACGCAGTATTTT
TRBJ2-2 | TRBV2 | TRBD1 | once | 15 | CASRADRVNTGELFF | TGTGCCAGCAGGGCCGACAGGGTGAACACCGGGGAGCTGTTTTTT
TRBJ2-2 | TRBV4-3 | TRBD1 | NA | 18 | CASSQGPGQGAQGGELFF | TGCGCCAGCAGCCAAGGCCCGGGACAGGGGGCTCAAGGCGGGGAGCTGTTTTTT
TRBJ2-3 | TRBV5-8 | NA | NA | 13 | CASSLTGTDTQYF | TGTGCCAGCAGCTTGACCGGGACGGATACGCAGTATTTT
TRBJ2-1 | TRBV19 | NA | NA | 14 | CASSIGLPPHEQFF | TGTGCCAGTAGTATAGGTCTACCTCCCCATGAGCAGTTCTTC
TRBJ2-7 | TRBV7-9 | NA | NA | 15 | CASRTTGDLSYEQYF | TGTGCCAGCAGAACGACAGGAGATCTATCCTACGAGCAGTACTTC
TRBJ1-4 | TRBV25-1 | NA | NA | 15 | CASSPLGGGDEKLFF | TGTGCCAGCAGCCCTTTGGGGGGAGGGGATGAAAAACTGTTTTTT
TRBJ2-5 | TRBV4-3 | NA | NA | 17 | CASSQPVAGGAPETQYF | TGCGCCAGCAGCCAACCTGTAGCCGGGGGAGCCCCAGAGACCCAGTACTTC
TRBJ1-6 | TRBV7-9 | TRBD1 | NA | 14 | CASSTGQGNSPLHF | TGTGCCAGCAGCACCGGACAGGGTAACTCACCCCTCCACTTT
TRBJ1-1 | TRBV7-8 | NA | once | 14 | CASSLGLEGFAAFF | TGTGCCAGCAGCTTAGGACTGGAGGGGTTCGCAGCTTTCTTT
TRBJ2-1 | TRBV7-8 | TRBD1 | once | 14 | CASNVQGAVNEQFF | TGTGCCAGCAATGTTCAGGGGGCTGTGAATGAGCAGTTCTTC
TRBJ1-6 | TRBV6-5 | NA | NA | 11 | CASRVNSPLHF | TGTGCCAGCAGGGTCAATTCACCCCTCCACTTT
TRBJ2-7 | TRBV6-1 | NA | once | 14 | CASSEYGNSYEQYF | TGTGCCAGCAGTGAATACGGCAACTCCTACGAGCAGTACTTC
TRBJ2-5 | TRBV18 | NA | NA | 14 | CASSPSGFQETQYF | TGTGCCAGCTCACCCTCAGGGTTTCAGGAGACCCAGTACTTC
TRBJ2-2 | TRBV21-1 | NA | NA | 16 | CASPGTGVGNTGELFF | TGTGCCAGCCCAGGGACAGGGGTGGGGAACACCGGGGAGCTGTTTTTT
TRBJ1-4 | TRBV11-2 | NA | NA | 14 | CASSLSGGGEKLFF | TGTGCCAGCAGCTTATCCGGGGGCGGTGAAAAACTGTTTTTT
TRBJ2-2 | TRBV4-3 | TRBD2 | NA | 15 | CASSFGGVNTGELFF | TGCGCCAGCAGCTTCGGGGGGGTCAACACCGGGGAGCTGTTTTTT
TRBJ1-6 | TRBV27 | NA | NA | 15 | CASSAGATGNSPLHF | TGTGCCAGCAGTGCCGGAGCGACGGGTAATTCACCCCTCCACTTT
TRBJ2-7 | TRBV20-1 | NA | NA | 11 | CSSGPTYEQYF | TGCAGTTCGGGACCCACCTACGAGCAGTACTTC
TRBJ2-7 | TRBV20-1 | NA | NA | 10 | CSAGVAEQYF | TGCAGTGCTGGAGTGGCCGAGCAGTACTTC
TRBJ2-3 | TRBV7-3 | NA | NA | 16 | CASSLGTLSYTDTQYF | TGTGCCAGCAGCTTAGGGACACTCTCTTACACAGATACGCAGTATTTT
TRBJ1-1 | TRBV12-5 | NA | NA | 15 | CASGRGTQENTEAFF | TGTGCTAGTGGCCGGGGGACCCAGGAGAACACTGAAGCTTTCTTT
TRBJ2-3 | TRBV11-3 | NA | many | 14 | CASSARSPPDTQYF | TGTGCCAGCAGCGCGCGATCCCCGCCGGATACGCAGTATTTT
TRBJ2-2 | TRBV4-3 | NA | NA | 13 | CASSQDLTGELFF | TGCGCCAGCAGCCAAGATCTGACCGGGGAGCTGTTTTTT
TRBJ2-5 | TRBV5-6 | TRBD1 | NA | 12 | CASQGVQETQYF | TGTGCCAGCCAGGGGGTTCAAGAGACCCAGTACTTC
TRBJ2-5 | TRBV2 | NA | NA | 14 | CASSEGMGTETQYF | TGTGCCAGCAGTGAAGGCATGGGCACCGAGACCCAGTACTTC
TRBJ2-1 | TRBV5-5 | NA | once | 12 | CASSFWGGEQFF | TGTGCCAGCAGCTTTTGGGGAGGTGAGCAGTTCTTC
TRBJ1-5 | TRBV10-2 | NA | NA | 13 | CASSESGYQPQHF | TGCGCCAGCAGTGAGTCAGGCTATCAGCCCCAGCATTTT
TRBJ1-1 | TRBV28 | NA | NA | 12 | CASSRRDTEAFF | TGTGCCAGCAGTCGCAGGGACACTGAAGCTTTCTTT
TRBJ2-5 | TRBV5-1 | NA | NA | 14 | CASSLGAYGETQYF | TGCGCCAGCAGCTTGGGTGCTTATGGGGAGACCCAGTACTTC
TRBJ1-3 | TRBV2 | NA | NA | 14 | CASREERSGNTIYF | TGTGCCAGCAGGGAGGAACGTTCTGGAAACACCATATATTTT
TRBJ2-3 | TRBV6-5 | TRBD2 | NA | 15 | CASRGNGGNTDTQYF | TGTGCCAGCCGAGGGAACGGGGGGAACACAGATACGCAGTATTTT
TRBJ1-2 | TRBV6-5 | NA | NA | 14 | CASSYSAFSSGYTF | TGTGCCAGCAGTTACTCGGCGTTTTCGAGTGGCTACACCTTC
TRBJ2-7 | TRBV28 | NA | NA | 14 | CASSPWDGIYEQYF | TGTGCCAGCAGTCCCTGGGACGGGATCTACGAGCAGTACTTC
TRBJ1-2 | TRBV9 | NA | once | 15 | CASSAGGQPGYGYTF | TGTGCCAGCAGCGCGGGGGGACAACCGGGGTATGGCTACACCTTC
TRBJ1-3 | TRBV10-3 | NA | NA | 15 | CAISEGGSGGNTIYF | TGTGCCATCAGTGAGGGGGGCTCTGGCGGAAACACCATATATTTT
TRBJ2-2 | TRBV11-3 | TRBD1 | NA | 15 | CASSTQGADTGELFF | TGTGCCAGCAGCACACAGGGGGCGGACACCGGGGAGCTGTTTTTT
TRBJ2-3 | TRBV2 | NA | NA | 15 | CASGGRQARTDTQYF | TGTGCCAGCGGGGGGCGGCAGGCCCGCACAGATACGCAGTATTTT